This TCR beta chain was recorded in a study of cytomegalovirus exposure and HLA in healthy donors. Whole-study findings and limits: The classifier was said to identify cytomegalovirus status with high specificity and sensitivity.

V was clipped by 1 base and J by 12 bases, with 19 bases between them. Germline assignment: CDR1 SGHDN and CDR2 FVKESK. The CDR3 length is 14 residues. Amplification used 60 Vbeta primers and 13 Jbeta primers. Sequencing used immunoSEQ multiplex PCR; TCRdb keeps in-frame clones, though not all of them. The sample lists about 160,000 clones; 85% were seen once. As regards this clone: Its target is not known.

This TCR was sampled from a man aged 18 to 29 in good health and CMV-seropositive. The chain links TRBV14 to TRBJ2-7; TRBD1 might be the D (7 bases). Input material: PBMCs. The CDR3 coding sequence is TGTGCCAGCAGCCAAGCGGAGGGGGCGGGCCTCTCGTACTTC. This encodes CASSQAEGAGLSYF.